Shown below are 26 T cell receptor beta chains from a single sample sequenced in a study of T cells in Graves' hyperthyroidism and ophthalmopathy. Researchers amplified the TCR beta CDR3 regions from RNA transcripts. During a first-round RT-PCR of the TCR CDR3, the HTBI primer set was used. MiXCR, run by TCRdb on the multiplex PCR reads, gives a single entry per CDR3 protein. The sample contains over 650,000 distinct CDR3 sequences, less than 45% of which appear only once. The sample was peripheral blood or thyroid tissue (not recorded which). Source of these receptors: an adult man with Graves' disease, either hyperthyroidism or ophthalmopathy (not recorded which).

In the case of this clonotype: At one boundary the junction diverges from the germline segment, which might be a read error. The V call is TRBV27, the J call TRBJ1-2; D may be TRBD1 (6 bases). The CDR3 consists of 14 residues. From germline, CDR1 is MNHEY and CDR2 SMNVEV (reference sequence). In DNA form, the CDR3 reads TGTGCCAGCAAGGAGGCGGGGGCAATTTATGTCTACACCTTC. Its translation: CASKEAGAIYVYTF.

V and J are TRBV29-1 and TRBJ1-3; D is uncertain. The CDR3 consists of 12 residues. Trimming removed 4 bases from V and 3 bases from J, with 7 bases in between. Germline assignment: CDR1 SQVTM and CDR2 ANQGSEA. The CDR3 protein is CSVVALGNTIYF. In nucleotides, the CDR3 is TGCAGCGTTGTGGCCCTTGGAAACACCATATATTTT.

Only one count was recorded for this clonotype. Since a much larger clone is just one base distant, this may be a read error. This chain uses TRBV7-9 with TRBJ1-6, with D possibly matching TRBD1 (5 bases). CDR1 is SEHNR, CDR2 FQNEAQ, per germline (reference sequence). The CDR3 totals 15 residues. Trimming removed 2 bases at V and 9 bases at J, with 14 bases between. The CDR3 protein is CASSLRAGKSSPLHF. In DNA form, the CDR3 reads TGTGCCAGCAGCTTAAGGGCAGGGAAAAGTTCACCCCTCCACTTT.

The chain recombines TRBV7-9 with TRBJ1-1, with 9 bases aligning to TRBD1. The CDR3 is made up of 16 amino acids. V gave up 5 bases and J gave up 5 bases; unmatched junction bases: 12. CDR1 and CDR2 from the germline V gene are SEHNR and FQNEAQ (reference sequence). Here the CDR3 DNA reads TGTGCCAGCAGCCTTAGCCACCGGGACAGGGAAACTGAAGCTTTCTTT. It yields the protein CASSLSHRDRETEAFF.

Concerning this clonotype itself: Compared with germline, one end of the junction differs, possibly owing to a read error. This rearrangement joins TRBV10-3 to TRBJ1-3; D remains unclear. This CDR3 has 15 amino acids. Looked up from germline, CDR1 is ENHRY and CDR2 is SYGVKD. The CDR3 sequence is CATSDPGPSGNTIYF. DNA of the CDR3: TGTGCCACCAGTGACCCCGGACCCTCTGGAAACACCATATATTTT.

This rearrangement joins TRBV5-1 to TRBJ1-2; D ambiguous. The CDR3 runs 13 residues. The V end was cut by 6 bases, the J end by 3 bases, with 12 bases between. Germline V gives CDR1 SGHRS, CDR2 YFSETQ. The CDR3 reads CASKEGLYYGYTF. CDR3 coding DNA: TGCGCCAGCAAGGAGGGTCTATACTATGGCTACACCTTC. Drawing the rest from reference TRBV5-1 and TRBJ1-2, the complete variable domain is KAGVTQTPRYLIKTRGQQVTLSCSPISGHRSVSWYQQTPGQGLQFLFEYFSETQRNKGNFPGRFSGRQFSNSRSEMNVSTLELGDSALYLCASKEGLYYGYTFGSGTRLTVV.

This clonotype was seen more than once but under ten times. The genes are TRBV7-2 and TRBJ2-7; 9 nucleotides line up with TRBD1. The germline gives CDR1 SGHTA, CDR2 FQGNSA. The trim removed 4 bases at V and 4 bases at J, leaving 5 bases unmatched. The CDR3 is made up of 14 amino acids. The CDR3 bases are TGTGCCAGCAGCTGGGGGGACAGGGCGTACGAGCAGTACTTC. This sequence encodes CASSWGDRAYEQYF.

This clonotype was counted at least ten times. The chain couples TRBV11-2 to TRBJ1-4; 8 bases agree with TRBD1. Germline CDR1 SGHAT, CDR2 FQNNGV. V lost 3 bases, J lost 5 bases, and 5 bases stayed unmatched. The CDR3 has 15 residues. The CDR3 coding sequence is TGTGCCAGCAGCTTGGGGACAGGCGGAAATGAAAAACTGTTTTTT. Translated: CASSLGTGGNEKLFF.

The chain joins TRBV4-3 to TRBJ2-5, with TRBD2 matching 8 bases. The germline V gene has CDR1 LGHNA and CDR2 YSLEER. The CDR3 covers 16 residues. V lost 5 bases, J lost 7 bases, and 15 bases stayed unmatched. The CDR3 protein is CASSSGGSGAWGTQYF. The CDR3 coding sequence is TGCGCCAGCAGCTCGGGGGGGAGTGGCGCTTGGGGGACCCAGTACTTC.

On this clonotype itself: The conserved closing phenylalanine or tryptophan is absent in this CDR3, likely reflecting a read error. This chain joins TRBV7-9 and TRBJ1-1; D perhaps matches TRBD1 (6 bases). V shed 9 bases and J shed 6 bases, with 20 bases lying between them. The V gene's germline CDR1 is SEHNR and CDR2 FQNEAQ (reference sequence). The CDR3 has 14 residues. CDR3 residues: CASSSRTEGAEAFL. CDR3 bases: TGTGCCAGTAGTAGTCGGACAGAGGGTGCTGAAGCTTTCTTA.

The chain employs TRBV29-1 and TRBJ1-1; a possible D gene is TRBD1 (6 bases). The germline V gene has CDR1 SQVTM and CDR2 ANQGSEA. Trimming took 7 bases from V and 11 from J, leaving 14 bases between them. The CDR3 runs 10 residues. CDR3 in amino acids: CSARGNLAFF. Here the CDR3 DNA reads TGCAGCGCTAGGGGGAATTTGGCTTTCTTT.

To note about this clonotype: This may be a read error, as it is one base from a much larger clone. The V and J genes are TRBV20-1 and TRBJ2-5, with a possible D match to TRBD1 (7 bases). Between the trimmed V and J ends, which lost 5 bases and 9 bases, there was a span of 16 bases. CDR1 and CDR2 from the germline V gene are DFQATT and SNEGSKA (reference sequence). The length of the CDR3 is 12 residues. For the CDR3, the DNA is TGCAGTGCTTACAGGGGCGGGGAGGCCCAGTACTTC. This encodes CSAYRGGEAQYF.

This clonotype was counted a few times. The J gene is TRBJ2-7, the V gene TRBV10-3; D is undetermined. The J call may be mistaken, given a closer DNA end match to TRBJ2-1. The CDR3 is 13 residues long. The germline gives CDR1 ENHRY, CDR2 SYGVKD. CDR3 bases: TGTGCCATCGGTACCGCTATCTCCGATGAGCAGTTCTTC. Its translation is CAIGTAISDEQFF.

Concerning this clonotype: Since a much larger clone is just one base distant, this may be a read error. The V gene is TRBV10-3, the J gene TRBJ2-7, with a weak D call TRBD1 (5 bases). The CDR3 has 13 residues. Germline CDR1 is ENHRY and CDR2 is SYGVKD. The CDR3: CAVSESTAYEQYF. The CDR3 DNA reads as TGTGCCGTCAGTGAGTCGACAGCCTACGAGCAGTACTTC.

This CDR3 reads CASSERGRSNYGYTF. CDR3 nucleotides: TGTGCCAGCAGTGAGAGGGGGCGGTCGAACTATGGCTACACCTTC. V is TRBV12-3 or TRBV12-4 and J is TRBJ1-2; 7 bases align to TRBD1. The CDR3 spans 15 residues. V gave up 5 bases and J gave up 2 bases; unmatched junction bases: 8.

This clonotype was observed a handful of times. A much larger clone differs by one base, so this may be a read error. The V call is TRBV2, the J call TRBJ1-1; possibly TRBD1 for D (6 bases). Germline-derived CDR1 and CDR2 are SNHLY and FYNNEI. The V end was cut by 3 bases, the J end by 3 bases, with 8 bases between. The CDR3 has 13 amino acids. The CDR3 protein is CASSDPGDTEAFF. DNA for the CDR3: TGTGCCAGCAGTGACCCAGGGGACACTGAAGCTTTCTTT.

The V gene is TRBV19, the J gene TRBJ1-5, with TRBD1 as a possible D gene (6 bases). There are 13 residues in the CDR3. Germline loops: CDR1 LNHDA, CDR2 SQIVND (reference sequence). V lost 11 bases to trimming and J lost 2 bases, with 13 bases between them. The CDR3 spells CAWGDKGNQPQHF. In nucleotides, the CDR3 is TGTGCCTGGGGGGACAAAGGCAATCAGCCCCAGCATTTT.

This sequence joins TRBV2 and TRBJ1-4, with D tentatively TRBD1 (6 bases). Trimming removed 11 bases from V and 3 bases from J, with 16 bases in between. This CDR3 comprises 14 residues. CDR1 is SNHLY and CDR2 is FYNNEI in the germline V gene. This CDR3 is CACRSGAANEKLFF. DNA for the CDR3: TGTGCCTGCCGATCGGGGGCTGCTAATGAAAAACTGTTTTTT.

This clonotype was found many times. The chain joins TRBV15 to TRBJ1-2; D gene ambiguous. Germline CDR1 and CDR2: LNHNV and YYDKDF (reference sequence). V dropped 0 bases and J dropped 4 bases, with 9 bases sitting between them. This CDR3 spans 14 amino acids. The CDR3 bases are TGTGCCACCAGCAGAGATAAGGAGATCTATGGCTACACCTTC. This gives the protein CATSRDKEIYGYTF.

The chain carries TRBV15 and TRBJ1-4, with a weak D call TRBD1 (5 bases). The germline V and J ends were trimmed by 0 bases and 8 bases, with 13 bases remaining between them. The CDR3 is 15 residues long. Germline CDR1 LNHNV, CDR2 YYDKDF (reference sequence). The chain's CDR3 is CATSRDSDGGEKLFF. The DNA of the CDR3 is TGTGCCACCAGCAGAGATTCCGACGGGGGGGAAAAACTGTTTTTT.

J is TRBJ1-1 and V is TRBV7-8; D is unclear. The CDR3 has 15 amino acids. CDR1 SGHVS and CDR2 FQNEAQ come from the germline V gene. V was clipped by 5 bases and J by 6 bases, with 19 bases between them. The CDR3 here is CASSAPGSPASEAFF. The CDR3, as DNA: TGTGCCAGCAGCGCCCCCGGCTCACCGGCTTCTGAAGCTTTCTTT.

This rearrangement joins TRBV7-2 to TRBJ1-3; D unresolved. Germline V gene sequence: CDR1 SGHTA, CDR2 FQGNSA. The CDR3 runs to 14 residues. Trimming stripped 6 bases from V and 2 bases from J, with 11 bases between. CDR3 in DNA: TGTGCCAGCAGTTCGGCAGACACTGGAAACACCATATATTTT. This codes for CASSSADTGNTIYF.

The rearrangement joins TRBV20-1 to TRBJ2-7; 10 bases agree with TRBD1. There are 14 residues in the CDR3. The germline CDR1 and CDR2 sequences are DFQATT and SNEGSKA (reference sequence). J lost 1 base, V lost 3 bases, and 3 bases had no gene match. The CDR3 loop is CSASGTGESYEQYF. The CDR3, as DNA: TGCAGTGCTAGCGGGACAGGGGAATCCTACGAGCAGTACTTC.

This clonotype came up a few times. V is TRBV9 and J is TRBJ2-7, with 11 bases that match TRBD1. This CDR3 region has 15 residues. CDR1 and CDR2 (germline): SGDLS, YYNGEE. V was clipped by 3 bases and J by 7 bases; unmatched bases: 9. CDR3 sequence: CASSGWDRDRGEQYF. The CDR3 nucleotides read TGTGCCAGCAGCGGATGGGACAGGGACAGGGGGGAGCAGTACTTC.

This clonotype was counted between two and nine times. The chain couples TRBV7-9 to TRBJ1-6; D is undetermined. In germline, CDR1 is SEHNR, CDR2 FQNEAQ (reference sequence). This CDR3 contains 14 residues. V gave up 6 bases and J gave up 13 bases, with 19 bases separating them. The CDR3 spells CASSLRGVINPLHF. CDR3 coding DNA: TGTGCCAGCAGTTTACGAGGTGTCATTAATCCCCTCCACTTT.

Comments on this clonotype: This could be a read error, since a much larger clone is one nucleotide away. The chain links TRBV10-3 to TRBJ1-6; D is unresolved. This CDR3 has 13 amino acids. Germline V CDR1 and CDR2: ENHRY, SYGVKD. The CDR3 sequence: CASRDSTGGPLRF. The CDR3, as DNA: TGTGCCAGCAGAGATTCGACCGGAGGGCCCCTCCGCTTT.